This TCR beta chain was identified during a study of CD8 T cells in ankylosing spondylitis. Germline V lookup: CDR1 SGHTA, CDR2 FQGNSA. The CDR3 runs to 12 residues. V lost 1 base to trimming and J lost 6 bases, with 7 bases between them. Notes on the study in general: Roughly eight highly homologous variants made up a TCR beta motif that seemed to typify ankylosing spondylitis blood. Some motif variants had been reported before (in reactive arthritis synovial fluid and blood).

This clonotype showed up many times. Antigen: not known. Quantitative 5'-RACE with molecular barcodes generated TCR beta libraries. TCRdb itself ran the 5' RACE reads through MiXCR, one entry per CDR3 protein. The table has 150,000 to 200,000 distinct CDR3 sequences, approximately 13% seen once. This sequence originates from a female donor with ankylosing spondylitis or in good health (not recorded which). The source material was blood, either unsorted or a sorted T cell fraction (not recorded which). The rearrangement links TRBV7-2 to TRBJ2-7; no reliable D call. The CDR3 reads CASSLVLGEQYF. For the CDR3, the DNA is TGTGCCAGCAGCTTAGTGTTGGGCGAGCAGTACTTC.